This TCR beta chain derives from a study of CD8+ T cells in alopecia areata. General study findings and limits: The study found that many expanded lesional clones persisted in scalp and blood during tofacitinib. Sharing of TCR sequences between patients (possibly for HLA-related reasons) was less clear than in mice.

The treatment denotes: oral pan-JAK inhibitor, 5-10 mg twice daily. Collected material from alopecia areata patients comprised lesional scalp punch biopsies and peripheral blood. Extraction of RNA preceded its reverse transcription into cDNA, which served as the sequencing template. Sequencing used immunoSEQ multiplex PCR; TCRdb keeps in-frame clones, though not all of them. The sample carries a few hundred thousand clones, 35% to 40% recorded once. This CDR3 region has 13 residues. Per the germline V gene, CDR1 is SGHRS and CDR2 is YFSETQ. Concerning this clone itself: Its specificity is unknown.

The source material was CD4+ T cells sorted from blood, sampled between weeks 30 and 35, from a patient treated with tofacitinib. The receptor's source is a human donor with alopecia areata. V is TRBV5-1 and J is TRBJ2-5; TRBD2 might be the D (5 bases). The closer fit of TRBJ2-7 to the DNA end suggests the J call may be wrong. CDR3 sequence (DNA): TGCGCCAGCAGCTTGGAGGGAGCCTACGAGCAGTACTTC. Protein: CASSLEGAYEQYF.